Listed below are T cell receptor beta chains from one sample, sequenced in a study of graft-versus-host responses after intestinal transplantation. These receptors have no known antigen. This table comes from immunoSEQ multiplex PCR, and its TCRdb copy is limited to in-frame clones, with some not included. The sample includes under 75,000 clones, 90% of them seen just once. The sample here was unstimulated CD8+ T cells sorted from spleen or lymph node cells, taken before transplant. All receptors derive from a human donor who was the organ donor for an intestinal transplant. The CDR3 runs from the conserved cysteine through the conserved F or W. A D gene is named only where the DNA matches it firmly. Clone size is shown for a subset of rows, as once, few, many or a class of expanded clone.

j_gene	v_gene	d_gene	abundance	CDR3aa	CDR3nt
TRBJ2-6	TRBV14	.	once	CASGEGSGANVLTF	TGTGCCAGCGGAGAAGGATCCGGGGCCAACGTCCTGACTTTC
TRBJ2-5	TRBV29-1	.	.	CSVDDRGETQYF	TGCAGCGTTGATGATAGGGGAGAGACCCAGTACTTC
TRBJ2-5	TRBV27	TRBD2	.	CASSPGTSGETQYF	TGTGCCAGCAGCCCCGGGACTAGTGGGGAGACCCAGTACTTC
TRBJ1-4	TRBV27	TRBD1	.	CASSLRQGPATREKLFF	TGTGCCAGCAGTTTGCGACAGGGGCCCGCGACTAGGGAAAAACTGTTTTTT
TRBJ2-3	TRBV5-4	TRBD1	once	CASTFTGTGTDTQYF	TGTGCCAGCACCTTTACCGGGACAGGGACAGATACGCAGTATTTT
TRBJ1-1	TRBV4-3	.	once	CASSPRVWTEAFF	TGCGCCAGCAGCCCGCGAGTGTGGACTGAAGCTTTCTTT
TRBJ1-3	TRBV10-3	.	.	CAIRIGAGAGNTIYF	TGTGCCATCAGGATTGGGGCAGGGGCAGGAAACACCATATATTTT
TRBJ2-1	TRBV27	TRBD2	.	CASSSLAGGDNEQFF	TGTGCCAGCAGTTCCCTAGCGGGCGGGGACAATGAGCAGTTCTTC
TRBJ1-1	TRBV5-1	.	.	CASSLVSVMNTEAFF	TGCGCCAGCAGCTTGGTCAGTGTTATGAACACTGAAGCTTTCTTT
TRBJ1-2	TRBV7-9	.	few	CASSGTGSNYGYTF	TGTGCCAGCAGCGGAACAGGGAGCAACTATGGCTACACCTTC
TRBJ1-4	TRBV4-1	TRBD1	.	CASSPRDRDFEKLFF	TGCGCCAGCAGCCCCCGGGACAGGGATTTTGAAAAACTGTTTTTT
TRBJ1-2	TRBV9	TRBD1	.	CASSVVGQGEGYTF	TGTGCCAGCAGCGTAGTGGGACAGGGGGAAGGCTACACCTTC
TRBJ2-3	TRBV30	.	.	CAWIIEGRSSTDTQYF	TGTGCCTGGATCATCGAGGGCCGATCTAGCACAGATACGCAGTATTTT
TRBJ2-1	TRBV9	.	.	CASSVAGSSSPEQFF	TGTGCCAGCAGCGTAGCAGGGTCCAGTTCCCCTGAGCAGTTCTTC
TRBJ1-1	TRBV6-5	.	.	CATLWSTEAFF	TGTGCCACCCTTTGGAGCACTGAAGCTTTCTTT
TRBJ2-3	TRBV5-1	TRBD2	.	CASSLDSGGEVDTQYF	TGCGCCAGCAGCTTGGATAGCGGGGGGGAAGTAGATACGCAGTATTTT
TRBJ1-1	TRBV4-2	.	.	CASSQDPGTEAFF	TGTGCCAGCAGCCAAGATCCGGGCACTGAAGCTTTCTTT
TRBJ1-6	TRBV25-1	TRBD1	.	CASTDAGQYNSPLHF	TGTGCCAGCACAGACGCGGGACAGTATAATTCACCCCTCCACTTT
TRBJ1-5	TRBV10-3	TRBD1	.	CAISDRDGQPQHF	TGTGCCATCAGCGACAGGGACGGTCAGCCCCAGCATTTT
TRBJ2-1	TRBV10-3	TRBD1	.	CAVTGGVSSYNEQFF	TGTGCCGTAACAGGGGGCGTTAGCTCCTACAATGAGCAGTTCTTC
TRBJ1-3	TRBV7-2	.	medium-sized	CASSLVFGGESSGNTIYF	TGTGCCAGCAGCTTAGTATTCGGAGGGGAAAGCTCTGGAAACACCATATATTTT
TRBJ2-1	TRBV7-6	.	.	CASSFRLAGAAYNEQFF	TGTGCCAGCAGCTTTCGTTTGGCGGGGGCCGCCTACAATGAGCAGTTCTTC
TRBJ1-5	TRBV18	.	.	CASSPRPVDRSNQPQHF	TGTGCCAGCTCACCGCGGCCTGTGGATCGGAGCAATCAGCCCCAGCATTTT
TRBJ1-2	TRBV19	TRBD1	.	CASSIPGTGGSAGYTF	TGTGCCAGTAGTATTCCCGGGACAGGGGGCAGTGCTGGCTACACCTTC
TRBJ2-5	TRBV7-9	.	.	CASSPSPRGLQETQYF	TGTGCCAGCAGCCCGTCTCCGAGGGGGTTACAAGAGACCCAGTACTTC
TRBJ2-5	TRBV5-6	.	.	CASSSGGGKETQYF	TGTGCCAGCAGCTCTGGGGGCGGTAAGGAGACCCAGTACTTC
TRBJ1-1	TRBV19	.	once	CASSLSNTEAFF	TGTGCCAGTAGTTTATCGAACACTGAAGCTTTCTTT
TRBJ1-1	TRBV6-1	.	.	CASSEDWGAEAFF	TGTGCCAGCAGTGAAGATTGGGGAGCTGAAGCTTTCTTT
TRBJ1-6	TRBV14	.	.	CASSQLWGGKPLHF	TGTGCCAGCAGCCAATTATGGGGGGGGAAACCCCTCCACTTT
TRBJ1-2	TRBV6-6	.	.	CACQEGDGYTF	TGTGCCTGCCAAGAGGGGGATGGCTACACCTTC
TRBJ1-2	TRBV9	.	few	CASSVGGGYTF	TGTGCCAGCAGCGTAGGAGGGGGCTACACCTTC
TRBJ1-5	TRBV7-9	.	.	CASSHRVGQPQHF	TGTGCCAGCAGCCACAGGGTTGGTCAGCCCCAGCATTTT
TRBJ2-2	TRBV18	.	.	CASSRLGETTGELFF	TGTGCCAGCTCACGGCTGGGAGAAACCACCGGGGAGCTGTTTTTT
TRBJ2-5	TRBV6-1	.	.	CASSEDQAIQETQYF	TGTGCCAGCAGTGAAGATCAGGCGATCCAAGAGACCCAGTACTTC
TRBJ1-6	TRBV27	.	.	CATGGFHYNSPLHF	TGTGCCACCGGGGGGTTTCACTATAATTCACCCCTCCACTTT
TRBJ2-1	TRBV29-1	TRBD1	.	CSAGTVSYNEQFF	TGCAGCGCCGGGACAGTTTCCTACAATGAGCAGTTCTTC
TRBJ1-1	TRBV27	TRBD1	.	CASSGTGDTEAFF	TGTGCCAGCAGCGGGACAGGCGACACTGAAGCTTTCTTT
TRBJ1-3	TRBV10-3	TRBD1	.	CASRTGGEGNTIYF	TGTGCCTCTCGGACAGGGGGCGAGGGAAACACCATATATTTT
TRBJ1-6	TRBV19	TRBD1	.	CASSTWTGENSPLHF	TGTGCCAGTAGTACCTGGACAGGGGAGAATTCACCCCTCCACTTT
TRBJ1-6	TRBV4-1	.	.	CASSQEEGYYSPLHF	TGCGCCAGCAGCCAAGAGGAGGGATACTATTCACCCCTCCACTTT
TRBJ2-1	TRBV19	.	.	CASSILGGAYNEQFF	TGTGCCAGTAGTATCTTAGGCGGGGCCTACAATGAGCAGTTCTTC
TRBJ2-1	TRBV29-1	.	.	CSVEDWRENNEQFF	TGCAGCGTTGAAGATTGGAGGGAGAACAATGAGCAGTTCTTC
TRBJ2-3	TRBV9	.	.	CASSGTGLDTDTQYF	TGTGCCAGCAGCGGAACAGGGTTGGACACAGATACGCAGTATTTT
TRBJ2-5	TRBV11-2	.	.	CASSSGTGRRTQYF	TGTGCCAGCAGCTCAGGGACCGGGAGAAGGACCCAGTACTTC
TRBJ2-1	TRBV6-5	TRBD1	.	CASSSDRGNYNEQFF	TGTGCCAGCAGTTCGGACAGGGGTAACTACAATGAGCAGTTCTTC
TRBJ2-1	TRBV11-3	TRBD1	.	CASSWGPGTGDYNEQFF	TGTGCCAGCAGCTGGGGACCCGGGACAGGGGATTACAATGAGCAGTTCTTC
TRBJ1-2	TRBV27	.	.	CASSSTAGQNYGHTF	TGTGCCAGCTCAAGTACGGCGGGGCAGAACTATGGCCACACCTTC
TRBJ1-5	TRBV7-6	.	.	CASSLDISNQPQHF	TGTGCCAGCAGCTTAGACATTAGCAATCAGCCCCAGCATTTT
TRBJ1-6	TRBV28	.	.	CASSWRLNRVGSPLHF	TGTGCCAGCAGTTGGAGATTAAACAGGGTGGGTTCACCCCTCCACTTT
TRBJ2-3	TRBV2	.	.	CASSGLATDTQYF	TGTGCCAGCAGTGGATTAGCTACAGATACGCAGTATTTT
TRBJ1-2	TRBV6-5	.	.	CASSPANYGYGYTF	TGTGCCAGCAGTCCGGCCAACTATGGCTATGGCTACACCTTC
TRBJ2-1	TRBV29-1	.	.	CSVVVWGQGNEQFF	TGCAGCGTTGTCGTTTGGGGGCAGGGCAATGAGCAGTTCTTC
TRBJ2-1	TRBV14	TRBD2	once	CASSLNSGVAEQFF	TGTGCCAGCAGCCTGAATAGCGGGGTAGCTGAGCAGTTCTTC